This T cell receptor (beta chain) derives from a study of T cell responses to AZD1222 COVID-19 vaccine (dated by TCRdb to about 2021). With regard to the full study: TCR sequencing covered 230 or so trial participants: about 210 given two doses of AZD1222 and some 25 given two doses of MenACWY control vaccine. Trial participants were enrolled by age into subgroups of 18-55, 56-69 and 70-plus years, and about 150, 27 and 61 TCR-sequenced participants, respectively, were included in these subgroups.

The CDR3 measures 15 amino acids from cysteine to phenylalanine. Just CDR3 DNA is preserved here, 45 bases in frame from base 1. Germline trimming: 4 bases from V, 1 base from J; junction bases outside gene matches: 6. The germline V gene gives CDR1 as MDHEN and CDR2 as SYDVKM. There are a few counts of this clone. What this receptor recognizes is not known. Base qualities are not provided; no much larger clone lies one nucleotide away. General findings and caveats noted by the study authors: Conclusions about previously exposed vaccinees were limited because only 6 or 7 AZD1222 recipients were SARS-CoV-2 seropositive at baseline. In the small 56-69-year group, the increase in depth fell short of significance, most likely because of low power. Because no samples from the day 14 peak response were available, repertoires could be characterized only after the peak T cell response. Spike-specific TCR breadth and depth rose significantly after two AZD1222 doses compared with day 0 and with MenACWY recipients. Reportedly, close to half of the unique spike-specific TCRs recognized epitopes lying outside the regions that are mutated in the B.1.351 and B.1.1.7 variants. CD4 TCRs associated with the vaccine covered the entire spike protein, and the dominant responses were in regions 160-218 and 743-854. Most participants were white British and females outnumbered males, and the authors suggested that clonal diversity may have been underestimated.

Taken with the paper, the label for time point translates to: about 28 days (+/-7) after the second vaccine dose. AZD1222 recipients with second doses at about 4 weeks or about 12 weeks were pooled, because spike-specific TCR depth and breadth did not differ between schedules. Samples from vaccinated people were obtained from the UK trials COV001 and COV002, which included a single-blind randomized controlled phase 2/3 trial of AZD1222 (ChAdOx1 nCoV-19) in healthy adults. Trial participant PBMC samples were collected at day 0 and day 28 after the second dose for TCRbeta chain sequencing. The CDR3 regions of human TCRbeta chains were analyzed by immunosequencing. Per the source publication's procedure: TCRs in the repertoires were matched against a reference library of SARS-CoV-2-specific TCRs that had been generated with the MIRA antigen-specificity platform. Breadth was defined as the fraction of unique TCRs that were SARS-CoV-2-associated. Depth was defined as the fraction of total T cells that were SARS-CoV-2-associated. Using the MIRA data, every spike-specific TCR was mapped to the spike region that the TCR reacted to and assigned to either a CD4 or a CD8 class. Log10-transformed breadth and depth values were compared by one-way ANOVA with Sidak's multiple comparisons tests. TCRdb stores this immuneACCESS table with in-frame sequences only. Part of the clones is absent; in the studies checked, under half of the shortfall reflects unresolved V genes, and no reason is known for the rest. The DNA was the basis for D and trimming; V, J and clone size are from that table. For this sample there are tens of thousands of clones; 80% to 90% appear just once. More than 12% of the sample goes to the ten largest clones.

The sequenced sample was peripheral blood, obtained 28 days after the second AZD1222 dose. Recombination connected TRBV28 to TRBJ2-7; 8 central nucleotides agree with TRBD1. The sequence derives from an adult who received the AZD1222 COVID-19 vaccine. The DNA is as follows: TGTGCCAGCAGTTCAGCCGGGACAGGTTCCTACGAGCAGTACTTC. The translation is CASSSAGTGSYEQYF.